Presented here are 15 T cell receptor beta chains from one specimen sequenced in a study of blood T cells in healthy people across ages. Combining a sample-barcoded 5' primer with a J-beta primer mix, a second PCR ran for roughly 6 to 12 cycles. TCRdb re-analysed the 5' RACE reads in MiXCR, keeping a single row per CDR3 protein. The sample contains some 920,000 distinct CDR3 sequences, roughly 51% of which appear only once. Input material: blood. These receptors came from a woman aged 55-75 years in good health.

J is TRBJ2-7 and V is TRBV5-6; weak D call: TRBD2 (5 bases). The CDR3 runs 15 residues. V was shortened by 2 bases and J by 2 bases, with 14 bases between the two germline ends. CDR1 is SGHDT and CDR2 is YYEEEE in the germline V gene. CDR3 DNA sequence: TGTGCCAGCAGCTTATTTCCTAGCACAACCTACGAGCAGTACTTC. Protein product: CASSLFPSTTYEQYF.

This sequence joins TRBV12-3 or TRBV12-4 and TRBJ2-5, with D uncertain. This CDR3 has 12 residues. The germline V and J ends were trimmed by 5 bases and 3 bases, with 7 bases remaining between them. CDR3 DNA: TGTGCCAGCAGTGCGCGTAAAGAGACCCAGTACTTC. It encodes CASSARKETQYF.

V usage is TRBV6-2 or TRBV6-3 and J usage is TRBJ2-7, with 11 nucleotides matching TRBD2. J gave up 2 bases and V 2 bases, and 5 bases lay outside the gene matches. Germline CDR1 and CDR2: MNHEY and SVGEGT. The CDR3 is made up of 16 amino acids. This chain's CDR3 is CASSYALAGGTYEQYF. CDR3 DNA sequence: TGTGCCAGCAGTTACGCATTAGCGGGAGGGACCTACGAGCAGTACTTC.

The genes are TRBV12-3 or TRBV12-4 and TRBJ1-5; 8 nucleotides agree with TRBD1. V was pared by 4 bases and J by 5 bases, with 7 bases of the junction left unmatched. The CDR3 extends over 15 amino acids. Here the CDR3 DNA reads TGTGCCAGCAGTTCCCACTCACAGGGGGATCAGCCCCAGCATTTT. Protein product: CASSSHSQGDQPQHF.

V and J are TRBV3-1 and TRBJ1-2; 7 nucleotides align to TRBD1. J gave up 6 bases and V 4 bases, and 11 bases lay outside the gene matches. CDR3 size: 15 residues. Per the germline V gene, CDR1 is LGHDT and CDR2 is YNNKEL (reference sequence). CDR3 nucleotides: TGTGCCAGCAGCCGGATGATACAGGGGCGGAATGGCTACACCTTC. Translating it yields CASSRMIQGRNGYTF.

This rearrangement joins TRBV7-8 to TRBJ1-2, with TRBD1 identical over 7 bases. Per the germline V gene, CDR1 is SGHVS and CDR2 is FQNEAQ. The CDR3 extends over 14 amino acids. With 7 bases clipped from V and 8 bases from J, the junction kept 13 bases outside the gene matches. In nucleotides, the CDR3 is TGTGCCAGCAACTGGCGACAGGGAGTAGGGGGCTACACCTTC. As protein: CASNWRQGVGGYTF.

For the CDR3, the DNA is TGTGCCACCAGCAGAGCTAGGGTTAACACAGATACGCAGTATTTT. Its translation: CATSRARVNTDTQYF. The chain carries TRBV15 and TRBJ2-3; D gene uncertain. Trimming took 1 base from V and 2 from J, leaving 10 bases between them. CDR1 LNHNV and CDR2 YYDKDF come from the germline V gene (reference sequence). The CDR3 has 15 amino acids.

The J gene is TRBJ2-5, the V gene TRBV12-3 or TRBV12-4, with D maybe TRBD1 (7 bases). CDR3 size: 16 residues. The germline V and J ends were trimmed by 5 bases and 3 bases, with 19 bases remaining between them. This CDR3 is CASSTGTGDSEETQYF. CDR3 coding DNA: TGTGCCAGCAGTACCGGGACGGGGGACAGTGAAGAGACCCAGTACTTC.

V usage is TRBV27 and J usage is TRBJ2-7; 8 positions agree with TRBD1. V shed 5 bases and J 7 bases; nucleotides not matched to a gene: 22. The CDR3 covers 18 residues. Germline loops: CDR1 MNHEY, CDR2 SMNVEV (reference sequence). The DNA for the CDR3 is TGTGCCAGCAGTGTAGACCGCTGGGGGCAGGGGGCCTACAATGAGCAGTACTTC. Translated, it gives CASSVDRWGQGAYNEQYF.

This clonotype was seen a handful of times. The rearrangement uses TRBV4-1 and TRBJ1-2; maybe TRBD1 (6 bases). Trimming shortened V by 3 bases and J by 5 bases, and 13 bases separated the two germline ends. CDR3 length: 14 amino acids. Germline values: CDR1 MGHRA, CDR2 YSYEKL. Here the CDR3 DNA reads TGCGCCAGCAGCCAGAAAGGGGGTCGGTATGGCTACACCTTC. Protein sequence: CASSQKGGRYGYTF.

The table lists this clonotype with many counts. This chain links TRBV28 with TRBJ2-7; D is undetermined. This CDR3 comprises 21 residues. CDR1 and CDR2 (germline): MDHEN, SYDVKM. Trimming left V 5 bases short and J 3 bases short, with 35 bases between. CDR3: CASSPTLRKGLFTNPFYEQYF. CDR3 in DNA: TGTGCCAGCAGTCCAACGCTCAGGAAAGGGTTGTTCACTAACCCGTTCTACGAGCAGTACTTC.

J is TRBJ2-4 and V is TRBV27, with 10 bases lining up with TRBD2. The J call may be in error: the DNA end matches TRBJ2-7 better. The germline V gene has CDR1 MNHEY and CDR2 SMNVEV (reference sequence). The CDR3 spans 15 residues. The CDR3 DNA sequence: TGTGCCAGCAGTTTGAGGACTAGCGGACCCGACGAGCAGTACTTC. This translates into CASSLRTSGPDEQYF.

The chain recombines TRBV20-1 with TRBJ2-7; 10 nucleotides match TRBD2. CDR1 DFQATT and CDR2 SNEGSKA come from the germline V gene (reference sequence). The J segment lost 2 bases and the V segment lost 6 bases, leaving 1 base of the junction unmatched. The CDR3 consists of 12 residues. As DNA, the CDR3 is TGCAGTGCGGGGACTAGCGCCTACGAGCAGTACTTC. It specifies CSAGTSAYEQYF.

This clonotype has only a few counts. This sequence joins TRBV29-1 and TRBJ2-3; D perhaps matches TRBD1 (6 bases). The CDR3 runs 14 residues. Trimming removed 4 bases at V and 4 bases at J, with 15 bases between. The V gene's germline CDR1 is SQVTM and CDR2 ANQGSEA. The CDR3 is CSVGGWDNADTQYF. The CDR3 nucleotides read TGCAGCGTTGGCGGGTGGGACAACGCAGATACGCAGTATTTT.

This clonotype was observed once. The chain is built from TRBV18 and TRBJ1-6; D unresolved. This CDR3 is 15 amino acids long. Germline V CDR1 and CDR2: KGHSH, LQKENI. V was cut by 5 bases and J by 5 bases, with 13 bases left in between. The CDR3 loop reads CASSSGRINNSPLHF. The CDR3 DNA sequence: TGTGCCAGCTCATCCGGACGGATAAATAATTCACCCCTCCACTTT.